Each of the 11 T cell receptor beta chains below was sequenced from the same sample in a study of blood T cell repertoires in COVID-19. This table comes from immunoSEQ multiplex PCR, and its TCRdb copy is limited to in-frame clones, with some not included. The table has fewer than 200,000 clones, roughly 80% seen once. The sample comprised PBMCs or T cells enriched from blood (not recorded which). The receptors stem from a woman between 45 and 60 years old who had recovered from COVID-19.

The rearrangement links TRBV5-1 to TRBJ2-2; 7 bases are a match to TRBD1. Losses at the gene ends were 4 bases for V and 7 bases for J; bases not matched to a gene: 7. The CDR3 has 14 residues. Per germline, CDR1 SGHRS and CDR2 YFSETQ. Here the CDR3 reads CASSPGQSGGELFF. CDR3 DNA sequence: TGCGCCAGCAGCCCGGGACAGAGCGGCGGGGAGCTGTTTTTT.

The gene calls are TRBV9 and TRBJ2-2; D call uncertain. V was pared by 0 bases and J by 6 bases, with 6 bases between. Per germline, CDR1 SGDLS and CDR2 YYNGEE. The CDR3 has 13 amino acids. The CDR3 spells CASSVVGAGELFF. The CDR3 coding sequence is TGTGCCAGCAGCGTAGTGGGCGCCGGGGAGCTGTTTTTT.

The chain joins TRBV27 to TRBJ1-5; D may be TRBD1 (5 bases). Germline CDR1 reads MNHEY; CDR2 reads SMNVEV (reference sequence). This CDR3 is 15 amino acids long. The V and J ends lost 2 bases and 1 base respectively, with 9 bases between them. DNA for the CDR3: TGTGCCAGCAGTTTAGGAAGGGGAAGCAATCAGCCCCAGCATTTT. Amino acids: CASSLGRGSNQPQHF.

This CDR3 reads CASSQAPPGYSAGELFF. CDR3 coding DNA: TGTGCCAGCAGCCAAGCCCCCCCGGGGTATAGTGCCGGGGAGCTGTTTTTT. The J gene is TRBJ2-2, the V gene TRBV4-2; perhaps TRBD2 as D (5 bases). V was pared by 1 base and J by 6 bases, with 18 bases between. There are 17 residues in the CDR3. The germline gives CDR1 LGHNA, CDR2 YNFKEQ.

The rearrangement uses TRBV18 and TRBJ1-5; D is perhaps TRBD1 (6 bases). CDR1 is KGHSH, CDR2 LQKENI, per germline. Trimming stripped 5 bases from V and 1 base from J, with 12 bases between. This CDR3 is 15 amino acids long. CDR3 coding DNA: TGTGCCAGCTCATTACAGGGAGTGAGCAATCAGCCCCAGCATTTT. Its protein is CASSLQGVSNQPQHF.

This clone showed up just a few times. The chain's CDR3 is CASSLAFGGFATNEKLFF. CDR3 in DNA: TGTGCCAGCAGCTTAGCATTCGGGGGTTTTGCAACTAATGAAAAACTGTTTTTT. The chain is built from TRBV7-2 and TRBJ1-4, with D maybe TRBD1 (5 bases). V was shortened by 0 bases and J by 0 bases, with 14 bases between the two germline ends. This CDR3 has 18 residues. Germline assignment: CDR1 SGHTA and CDR2 FQGNSA. The full variable domain, completed using reference TRBV7-2 and TRBJ1-4, is GAGVSQSPSNKVTEKGKDVELRCDPISGHTALYWYRQSLGQGLEFLIYFQGNSAPDKSGLPSDRFSAERTGGSVSTLTIQRTQQEDSAVYLCASSLAFGGFATNEKLFFGSGTQLSVL.

The chain combines TRBV27 with TRBJ2-7; the D gene is possibly TRBD1 (6 bases). The germline V gene encodes CDR1 MNHEY and CDR2 SMNVEV (reference sequence). With 2 bases removed from V and 4 bases from J, the gap between germline ends came to 12 bases. This CDR3 has 14 amino acids. DNA for the CDR3: TGTGCCAGCAGTTTAACGACAGGACCTTACGAGCAGTACTTC. It is translated as CASSLTTGPYEQYF.

CDR3 sequence (DNA): TGTGCCATCAGTGCATACAGGGTAGAGACCCAGTACTTC. It specifies CAISAYRVETQYF. The chain couples TRBV10-3 to TRBJ2-5; the D gene is possibly TRBD1 (6 bases). The CDR3 spans 13 residues. The germline gives CDR1 ENHRY, CDR2 SYGVKD. The V and J ends lost 4 bases and 4 bases respectively, with 10 bases between them.

In this sample, this clone turned up many times. The rearrangement joins TRBV14 to TRBJ2-3; no definite D call. The CDR3 length is 15 residues. Germline loops: CDR1 SGHDN, CDR2 FVKESK. Trimming stripped 0 bases from V and 0 bases from J, with 7 bases between. CDR3 sequence reads: CASSQDRYSTDTQYF. The CDR3 DNA follows: TGTGCCAGCAGCCAAGACAGGTACAGCACAGATACGCAGTATTTT.

This CDR3 is CASSATGNFYEQYF. In DNA, the CDR3 is TGCGCCAGCAGCGCTACAGGGAACTTCTACGAGCAGTACTTC. This chain uses TRBV5-1 with TRBJ2-7; TRBD1 is a possible D gene (6 bases). Germline V gives CDR1 SGHRS, CDR2 YFSETQ. Trimming removed 4 bases from V and 3 bases from J, with 14 bases in between. CDR3 size: 14 residues.

The rearrangement uses TRBV9 and TRBJ2-3; 9 bases align to TRBD2. Per germline, CDR1 SGDLS and CDR2 YYNGEE. The CDR3 is 16 amino acids. V lost 4 bases and J lost 4; bases outside the gene matches: 10. This CDR3 is CASSPPGLAGPDTQYF. As DNA, the CDR3 is TGTGCCAGCAGCCCCCCGGGACTAGCTGGCCCAGATACGCAGTATTTT.